The clone carrying this T cell receptor (beta chain) is termed medium-sized. From the RT-PCR reads, TCRdb called clonotypes with MiXCR, one entry per CDR3 protein. The table lists 1,500 to 2,000 distinct CDR3 sequences, about 3.3% of them singletons. This sample is part of a study of immune reconstitution after stem cell transplant in scleroderma. The specimen was obtained before or after autologous hematopoietic stem cell transplantation (not recorded which). The sequence was collected from a male donor with systemic sclerosis.

The CDR3 sequence: CASSDPTGQRYNEQFF. The CDR3 nucleotides are TGTGCCAGCAGTGACCCCACGGGACAGAGGTACAATGAGCAGTTCTTC. This chain links TRBV2 with TRBJ2-1, with TRBD1 matching 7 bases. J was trimmed by 4 bases and V by 3 bases; bases with no gene match: 9. Germline V lookup: CDR1 SNHLY, CDR2 FYNNEI. The CDR3 loop spans 16 amino acids.